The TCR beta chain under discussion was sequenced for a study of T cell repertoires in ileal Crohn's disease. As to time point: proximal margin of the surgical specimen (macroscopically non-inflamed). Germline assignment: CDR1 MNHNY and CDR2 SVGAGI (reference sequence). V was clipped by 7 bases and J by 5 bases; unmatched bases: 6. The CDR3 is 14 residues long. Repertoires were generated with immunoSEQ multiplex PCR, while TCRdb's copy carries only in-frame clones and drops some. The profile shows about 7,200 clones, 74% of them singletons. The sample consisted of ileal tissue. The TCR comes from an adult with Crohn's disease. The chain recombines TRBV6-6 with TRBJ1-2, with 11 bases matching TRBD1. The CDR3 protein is CASIGQGASYGYTF. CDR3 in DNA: TGTGCCAGCATTGGACAGGGGGCATCTTATGGCTACACCTTC.